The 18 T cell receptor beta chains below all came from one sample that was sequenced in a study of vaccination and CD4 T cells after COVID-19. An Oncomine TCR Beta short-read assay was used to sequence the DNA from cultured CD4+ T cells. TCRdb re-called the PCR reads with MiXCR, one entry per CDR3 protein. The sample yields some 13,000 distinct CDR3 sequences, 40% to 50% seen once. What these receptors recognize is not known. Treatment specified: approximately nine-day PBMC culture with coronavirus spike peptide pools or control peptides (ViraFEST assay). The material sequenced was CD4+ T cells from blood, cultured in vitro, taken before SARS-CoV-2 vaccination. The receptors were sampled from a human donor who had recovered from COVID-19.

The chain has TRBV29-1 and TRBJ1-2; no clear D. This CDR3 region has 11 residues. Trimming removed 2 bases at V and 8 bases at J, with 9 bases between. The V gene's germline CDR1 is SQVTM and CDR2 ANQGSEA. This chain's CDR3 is CSVEWVGGYTF. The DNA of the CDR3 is TGCAGCGTTGAATGGGTGGGAGGCTACACCTTC.

The CDR3 here is CSVERYRGGSYEQYF. Written as DNA, the CDR3 is TGCAGCGTTGAAAGGTACAGGGGGGGATCCTACGAGCAGTACTTC. This rearrangement joins TRBV29-1 to TRBJ2-7; TRBD1 might be the D (8 bases). The germline CDR1 and CDR2 sequences are SQVTM and ANQGSEA. Trimming pared 2 bases from V and 1 base from J, leaving 15 bases between. This CDR3 has 15 residues.

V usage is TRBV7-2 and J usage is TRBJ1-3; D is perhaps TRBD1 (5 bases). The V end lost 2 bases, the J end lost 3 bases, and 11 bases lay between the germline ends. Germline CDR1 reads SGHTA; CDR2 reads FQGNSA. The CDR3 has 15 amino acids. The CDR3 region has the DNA TGTGCCAGCAGCTTATCCAGGGTTTATGGAAACACCATATATTTT. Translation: CASSLSRVYGNTIYF.

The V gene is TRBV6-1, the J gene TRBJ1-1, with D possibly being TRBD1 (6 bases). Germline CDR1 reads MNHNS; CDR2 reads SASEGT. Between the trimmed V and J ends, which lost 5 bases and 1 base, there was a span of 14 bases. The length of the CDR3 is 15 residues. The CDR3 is CASSPTRTENTEAFF. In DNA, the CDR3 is TGTGCCAGCAGTCCTACCCGGACAGAGAACACTGAAGCTTTCTTT.

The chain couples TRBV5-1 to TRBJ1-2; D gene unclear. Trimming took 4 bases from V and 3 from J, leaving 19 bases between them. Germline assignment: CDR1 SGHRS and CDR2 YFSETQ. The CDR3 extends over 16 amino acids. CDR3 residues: CASSKDGRGADYGYTF. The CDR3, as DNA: TGCGCCAGCAGCAAAGACGGCCGCGGCGCAGACTATGGCTACACCTTC.

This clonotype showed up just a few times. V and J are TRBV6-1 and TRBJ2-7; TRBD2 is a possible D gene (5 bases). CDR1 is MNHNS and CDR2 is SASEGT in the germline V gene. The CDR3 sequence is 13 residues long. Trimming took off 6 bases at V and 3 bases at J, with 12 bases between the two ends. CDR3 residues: CASRERSIYEQYF. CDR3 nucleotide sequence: TGTGCCAGCAGAGAGCGGAGTATCTACGAGCAGTACTTC.

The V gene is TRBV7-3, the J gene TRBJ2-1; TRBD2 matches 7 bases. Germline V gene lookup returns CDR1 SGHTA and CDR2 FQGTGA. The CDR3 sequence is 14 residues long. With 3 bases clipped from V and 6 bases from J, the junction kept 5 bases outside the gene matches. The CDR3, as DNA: TGTGCCAGCAGCTTTGCGGGAGTGGGCAATGAGCAGTTCTTC. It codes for CASSFAGVGNEQFF.

CDR3 coding DNA: TGTGCCAGCAGCACGTCGGGACAACCGAACACTGAAGCTTTCTTT. Residues: CASSTSGQPNTEAFF. The chain employs TRBV5-4 and TRBJ1-1, with D tentatively TRBD1 (6 bases). The germline V gene encodes CDR1 SGHNT and CDR2 YYREEE (reference sequence). This CDR3 is 15 amino acids long. V lost 4 bases to trimming and J lost 1 base, with 14 bases between them.

The CDR3 nucleotides read TGTGCCAGCAGTGACAGCAGGGGCTACAATGAGCAGTTCTTC. Translating it yields CASSDSRGYNEQFF. This chain uses TRBV25-1 with TRBJ2-1; maybe TRBD1 (6 bases). The CDR3 contains 14 residues. Germline CDR1 MGHDK, CDR2 SYGVNS. Trimming cost V 3 bases and J 3 bases, with 9 bases left between them.

The CDR3 sequence: CASSTDRGNQPQHF. The DNA for the CDR3 is TGTGCCAGCAGCACGGACAGGGGCAATCAGCCCCAGCATTTT. This chain uses TRBV6-1 with TRBJ1-5; 8 bases are a match to TRBD1. The germline CDR1 and CDR2 sequences are MNHNS and SASEGT. The CDR3 has 14 residues. V lost 6 bases to trimming and J lost 2 bases; unmatched junction nucleotides: 3.

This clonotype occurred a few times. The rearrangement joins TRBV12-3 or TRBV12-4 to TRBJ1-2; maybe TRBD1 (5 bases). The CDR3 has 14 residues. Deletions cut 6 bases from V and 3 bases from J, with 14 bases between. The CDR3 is CASSLAGEDYGYTF. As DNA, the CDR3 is TGTGCCAGCAGCTTGGCGGGGGAAGACTATGGCTACACCTTC.

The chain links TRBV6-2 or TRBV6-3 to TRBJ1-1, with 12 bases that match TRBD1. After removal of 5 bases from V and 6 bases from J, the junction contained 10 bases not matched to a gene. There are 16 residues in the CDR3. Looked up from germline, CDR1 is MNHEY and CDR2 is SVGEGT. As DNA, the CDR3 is TGTGCCAGCAGTCCCCGGGACAGGGGGCGTCGGGCTGAAGCTTTCTTT. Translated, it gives CASSPRDRGRRAEAFF.

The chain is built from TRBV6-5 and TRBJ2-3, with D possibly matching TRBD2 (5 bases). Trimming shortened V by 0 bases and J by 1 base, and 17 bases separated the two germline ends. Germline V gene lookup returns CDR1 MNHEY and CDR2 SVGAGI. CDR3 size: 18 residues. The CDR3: CASSYSSLASSRTDTQYF. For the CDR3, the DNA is TGTGCCAGCAGTTACTCGAGTTTGGCTAGCAGCCGCACAGATACGCAGTATTTT.

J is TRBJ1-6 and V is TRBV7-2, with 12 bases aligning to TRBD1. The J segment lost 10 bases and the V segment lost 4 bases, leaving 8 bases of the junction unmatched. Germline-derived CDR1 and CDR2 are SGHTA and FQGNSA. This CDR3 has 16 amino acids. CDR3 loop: CASSSLGQGAVSPLHF. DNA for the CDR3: TGTGCCAGCAGCTCTCTGGGACAGGGGGCGGTCTCACCCCTCCACTTT.

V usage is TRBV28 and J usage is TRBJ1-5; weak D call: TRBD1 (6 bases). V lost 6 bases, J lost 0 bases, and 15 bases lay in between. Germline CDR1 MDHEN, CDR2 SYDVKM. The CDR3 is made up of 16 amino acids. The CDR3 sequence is CASSRTQGNSNQPQHF. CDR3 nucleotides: TGTGCCAGCAGCCGTACTCAGGGGAATAGCAATCAGCCCCAGCATTTT.

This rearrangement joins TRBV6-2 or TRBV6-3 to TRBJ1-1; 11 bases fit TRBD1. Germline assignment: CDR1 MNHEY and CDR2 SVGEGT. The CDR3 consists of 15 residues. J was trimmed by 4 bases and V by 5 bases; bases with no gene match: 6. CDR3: CASSNWDRGATEAFF. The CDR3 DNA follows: TGTGCCAGCAGTAACTGGGACAGGGGGGCCACTGAAGCTTTCTTT.

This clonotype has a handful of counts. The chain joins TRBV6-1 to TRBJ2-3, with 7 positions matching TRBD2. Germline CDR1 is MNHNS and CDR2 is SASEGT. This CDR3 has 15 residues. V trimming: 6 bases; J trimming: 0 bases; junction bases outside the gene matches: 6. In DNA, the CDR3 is TGTGCCAGCAGCTCTAGCGGCACTAGCACAGATACGCAGTATTTT. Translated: CASSSSGTSTDTQYF.

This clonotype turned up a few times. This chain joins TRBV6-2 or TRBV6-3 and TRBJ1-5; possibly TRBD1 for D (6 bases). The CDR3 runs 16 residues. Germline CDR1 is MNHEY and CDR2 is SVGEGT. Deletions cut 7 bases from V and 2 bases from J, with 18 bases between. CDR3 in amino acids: CASNDPGGVGNQPQHF. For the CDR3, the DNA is TGTGCCAGCAACGATCCGGGGGGCGTCGGCAATCAGCCCCAGCATTTT.